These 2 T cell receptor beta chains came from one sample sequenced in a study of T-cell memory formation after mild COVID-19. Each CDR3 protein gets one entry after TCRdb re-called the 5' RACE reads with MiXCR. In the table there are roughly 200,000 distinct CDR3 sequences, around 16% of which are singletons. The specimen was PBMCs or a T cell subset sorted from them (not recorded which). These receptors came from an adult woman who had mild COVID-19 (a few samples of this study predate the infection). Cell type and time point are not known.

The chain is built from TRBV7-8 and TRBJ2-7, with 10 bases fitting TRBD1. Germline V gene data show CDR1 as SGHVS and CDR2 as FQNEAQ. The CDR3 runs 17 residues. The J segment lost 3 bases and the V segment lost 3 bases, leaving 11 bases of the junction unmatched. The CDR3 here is CASSFRNPGQGFYEQYF. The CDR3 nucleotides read TGTGCCAGCAGCTTCAGAAATCCGGGACAGGGGTTCTACGAGCAGTACTTC.

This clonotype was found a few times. In DNA, the CDR3 is TGTGCCAGCACCTTCCGGGGTAGTAGCAATCAGCCCCAGCATTTT. Its translation is CASTFRGSSNQPQHF. This chain uses TRBV12-3 or TRBV12-4 with TRBJ1-5; D is uncertain. The ends were cut back, 7 bases at V and 0 bases at J, with 13 bases in the middle. CDR3 length equals 15 residues.